The 25 T cell receptor beta chains given below trace back to one sample, sequenced in a study of CD8+ T cells in alopecia areata. Noted treatment: oral pan-JAK inhibitor, 5-10 mg twice daily. cDNA serving as the sequencing template came from extracted, reverse transcribed RNA. TCRdb's table, derived via immunoSEQ multiplex PCR, lists solely in-frame clones and lacks some. Among 100,000 to 150,000 clones listed, approximately 60% were seen once. The sample here was CD4+ T cells sorted from blood, taken at week 4, from a patient treated with tofacitinib. The origin of the receptors is a human donor with alopecia areata.

The chain recombines TRBV6-6 with TRBJ2-7, with TRBD1 matching 9 bases. The CDR3 has 14 amino acids. Trimming removed 5 bases from V and 2 bases from J; junction bases left unmatched: 4. Germline-derived CDR1 and CDR2 are MNHNY and SVGAGI (reference sequence). The CDR3 nucleotides are TGTGCCAGCAGTACAGGACAGGGGACCTACGAGCAGTACTTC. Residues: CASSTGQGTYEQYF.

This chain links TRBV2 with TRBJ2-7, with D possibly TRBD2 on 6 matching bases. The V end lost 7 bases, the J end lost 1 base, and 11 bases lay between the germline ends. Germline CDR1 SNHLY, CDR2 FYNNEI. This CDR3 has 13 residues. As DNA, the CDR3 is TGTGCCAGCAACAAGCGGGCGTCCTACGAGCAGTACTTC. Encoded protein: CASNKRASYEQYF.

Written as DNA, the CDR3 is TGTGCCAGCAGGGCCGGAAACACCATATATTTT. This codes for CASRAGNTIYF. The chain employs TRBV4-2 and TRBJ1-3; D is unresolved. V was clipped by 6 bases and J by 4 bases, with 4 bases between them. Germline V gene lookup returns CDR1 LGHNA and CDR2 YNFKEQ. The CDR3 length is 11 residues.

This clone was counted only a few times. The chain links TRBV29-1 to TRBJ1-1; 7 nucleotides line up with TRBD1. The CDR3 runs 13 residues. With 4 bases clipped from V and 2 bases from J, the junction kept 4 bases outside the gene matches. CDR1 is SQVTM, CDR2 ANQGSEA, per germline. CDR3 bases: TGCAGCGTTGTGGACAGGTCCAACACTGAAGCTTTCTTT. It specifies CSVVDRSNTEAFF.

V and J are TRBV13 and TRBJ1-4; no clear D gene. Trimming pared 6 bases from V and 7 bases from J, leaving 9 bases between. The CDR3 runs 12 residues. CDR1 is PRHDT and CDR2 is FYEKMQ in the germline V gene (reference sequence). In DNA, the CDR3 is TGTGCCAGCAGTCCCCCCGGTGAAAAACTGTTTTTT. It is translated as CASSPPGEKLFF.

This clone was seen a few times. This chain uses TRBV20-1 with TRBJ1-2; D is uncertain. The V gene's germline CDR1 is DFQATT and CDR2 SNEGSKA (reference sequence). The CDR3 has 9 residues. V lost 5 bases, J lost 8 bases, and 6 bases lay in between. The CDR3: CSAYEGYTF. Here the CDR3 DNA reads TGCAGTGCTTATGAAGGCTACACCTTC.

The chain combines TRBV5-4 with TRBJ2-6; D is perhaps TRBD1 (5 bases). Germline-derived CDR1 and CDR2 are SGHNT and YYREEE (reference sequence). V lost 4 bases, J lost 0 bases, and 17 bases lay in between. The CDR3 has 18 residues. The CDR3 DNA reads as TGTGCCAGCAGCCCCCGACAGCAAACCTACTCTGGGGCCAACGTCCTGACTTTC. Translation: CASSPRQQTYSGANVLTF.

J is TRBJ2-2 and V is TRBV5-1; no reliable D call. The CDR3 loop spans 15 amino acids. Trimming removed 0 bases at V and 2 bases at J, with 8 bases between. CDR1 is SGHRS, CDR2 YFSETQ, per germline. The CDR3 is CASSLEWQNTGELFF. The CDR3 DNA is TGCGCCAGCAGCTTGGAGTGGCAAAACACCGGGGAGCTGTTTTTT.

This clone was counted between two and nine times. The gene calls are TRBV30 and TRBJ1-1, with a possible D match to TRBD1 (5 bases). Germline-derived CDR1 and CDR2 are GTSNPN and SVGIG (reference sequence). The length of the CDR3 is 13 residues. V lost 3 bases, J lost 1 base, and 9 bases lay in between. CDR3 sequence: CAWRFDRNTEAFF. CDR3 in DNA: TGTGCCTGGAGATTCGACAGGAACACTGAAGCTTTCTTT.

In this sample, this clone turned up once. The gene calls are TRBV30 and TRBJ2-1; tentative D call: TRBD2 (6 bases). V lost 2 bases to trimming and J lost 8 bases, with 13 bases between them. The CDR3 is made up of 13 amino acids. The germline V gene encodes CDR1 GTSNPN and CDR2 SVGIG (reference sequence). CDR3 residues: CAWSWGRRDEQFF. The CDR3 nucleotides are TGTGCCTGGAGTTGGGGGAGGAGGGATGAGCAGTTCTTC. Variable domain in full (rest from reference TRBV30 and TRBJ2-1): SQTIHQWPATLVQPVGSPLSLECTVEGTSNPNLYWYRQAAGRGLQLLFYSVGIGQISSEVPQNLSASRPQDRQFILSSKKLLLSDSGFYLCAWSWGRRDEQFFGPGTRLTVL.

By share, this clone counts as medium-sized. The genes are TRBV28 and TRBJ2-7, with 7 bases fitting TRBD2. The CDR3 has 13 residues. Trimming cost V 6 bases and J 2 bases; bases outside gene matches: 4. Germline CDR1 reads MDHEN; CDR2 reads SYDVKM. In DNA, the CDR3 is TGTGCCAGCAGCAGCAGCGGGACCTACGAGCAGTACTTC. This translates into CASSSSGTYEQYF.

The V call is TRBV20-1, the J call TRBJ2-5; the D is unclear. The V gene's germline CDR1 is DFQATT and CDR2 SNEGSKA (reference sequence). This CDR3 spans 11 amino acids. Trimming took off 4 bases at V and 5 bases at J, with 8 bases between the two ends. The CDR3 nucleotides are TGCAGTGCTATCGGTGGGGAGACCCAGTACTTC. It codes for CSAIGGETQYF.

The chain combines TRBV20-1 with TRBJ2-1; no clear D gene. CDR1 is DFQATT, CDR2 SNEGSKA, per germline (reference sequence). Trimming left V 0 bases short and J 8 bases short, with 5 bases between. This CDR3 has 11 residues. The CDR3 sequence: CSARDLDEQFF. The CDR3 DNA follows: TGCAGTGCTAGAGATCTTGATGAGCAGTTCTTC.

The chain employs TRBV15 and TRBJ2-2, with TRBD1 matching 9 bases. The trim removed 1 base at V and 3 bases at J, leaving 3 bases unmatched. The CDR3 contains 16 residues. The germline V gene has CDR1 LNHNV and CDR2 YYDKDF (reference sequence). DNA for the CDR3: TGTGCCACCAGCAGAGCGGGACAGGGCTACACCGGGGAGCTGTTTTTT. It specifies CATSRAGQGYTGELFF.

This clone has a handful of counts. The chain recombines TRBV28 with TRBJ2-7; tentatively, D is TRBD2 (5 bases). V dropped 7 bases and J dropped 0 bases, with 16 bases sitting between them. The CDR3 runs to 15 residues. The V gene's germline CDR1 is MDHEN and CDR2 SYDVKM. Here the CDR3 DNA reads TGTGCCAGCACTCAAACGATGGGGAGCTCCTACGAGCAGTACTTC. As protein: CASTQTMGSSYEQYF.

This rearrangement joins TRBV5-1 to TRBJ2-2; 8 bases map to TRBD1. Germline loops: CDR1 SGHRS, CDR2 YFSETQ. The ends lost 4 bases at V and 4 bases at J; junction bases unmatched: 6. The CDR3 length is 15 residues. CDR3 amino acids: CASSGGTGRTGELFF. The CDR3 bases are TGCGCCAGCAGCGGGGGGACAGGCCGCACCGGGGAGCTGTTTTTT.

The V call is TRBV20-1, the J call TRBJ2-1, with a tentative D call TRBD1 (6 bases). Trimming shortened V by 5 bases and J by 8 bases, and 10 bases separated the two germline ends. The CDR3 totals 11 residues. The germline gives CDR1 DFQATT, CDR2 SNEGSKA (reference sequence). The CDR3 loop reads CSALQGDEQFF. The CDR3 DNA reads as TGCAGTGCTCTACAGGGAGATGAGCAGTTCTTC.

The rearrangement joins TRBV27 to TRBJ2-7; possibly TRBD2 for D (5 bases). Germline CDR1 reads MNHEY; CDR2 reads SMNVEV (reference sequence). Trimming took off 5 bases at V and 5 bases at J, with 16 bases between the two ends. CDR3 length equals 14 residues. This chain's CDR3 is CASSRPGMTDEQYF. Written as DNA, the CDR3 is TGTGCCAGCAGTCGCCCCGGGATGACGGACGAGCAGTACTTC.

The chain links TRBV30 to TRBJ1-1; tentatively, D is TRBD1 (5 bases). CDR1 is GTSNPN, CDR2 SVGIG, per germline (reference sequence). V lost 2 bases to trimming and J lost 6 bases, with 19 bases between them. The CDR3 runs 15 residues. This CDR3 is CAWSPGGMMSPEAFF. The DNA of the CDR3 is TGTGCCTGGAGTCCCGGGGGGATGATGAGCCCTGAAGCTTTCTTT.

V is TRBV4-3 and J is TRBJ2-5; possibly TRBD2 for D (6 bases). Trimming removed 0 bases from V and 0 bases from J, with 20 bases in between. Germline assignment: CDR1 LGHNA and CDR2 YSLEER. The CDR3 spans 19 residues. CDR3 loop: CASSQELVAGSENQETQYF. Here the CDR3 DNA reads TGCGCCAGCAGCCAAGAGTTAGTTGCGGGGTCAGAGAACCAAGAGACCCAGTACTTC.

The V gene is TRBV4-1, the J gene TRBJ2-7; the D gene could be TRBD1 or TRBD2 (5 bases each). Germline assignment: CDR1 MGHRA and CDR2 YSYEKL. The CDR3 spans 17 residues. Trimming shortened V by 0 bases and J by 2 bases, and 17 bases separated the two germline ends. The CDR3 here is CASSQDRGPRSPYEQYF. The DNA for the CDR3 is TGCGCCAGCAGCCAAGATCGGGGCCCCCGTAGCCCCTACGAGCAGTACTTC.

This clone was counted only a few times. The genes are TRBV5-1 and TRBJ1-4; D gene ambiguous. The germline CDR1 and CDR2 sequences are SGHRS and YFSETQ. V shed 4 bases and J shed 6 bases, with 10 bases lying between them. This CDR3 has 13 residues. The CDR3 nucleotides read TGCGCCAGCAGCCTCGGACCCGATGAAAAACTGTTTTTT. This codes for CASSLGPDEKLFF.

The V gene is TRBV30, the J gene TRBJ2-3; no reliable D call. There are 14 residues in the CDR3. From germline, CDR1 is GTSNPN and CDR2 SVGIG (reference sequence). V was cut by 0 bases and J by 2 bases, with 9 bases left in between. CDR3 region: CAWSVLLNTDTQYF. DNA for the CDR3: TGTGCCTGGAGTGTACTACTAAACACAGATACGCAGTATTTT. Full variable domain (rest looked up from reference TRBV30 and TRBJ2-3): SQTIHQWPATLVQPVGSPLSLECTVEGTSNPNLYWYRQAAGRGLQLLFYSVGIGQISSEVPQNLSASRPQDRQFILSSKKLLLSDSGFYLCAWSVLLNTDTQYFGPGTRLTVL.

This clone came up a few times. This rearrangement joins TRBV4-1 to TRBJ1-4; TRBD1 matches 8 bases. This CDR3 region has 16 residues. Germline V gives CDR1 MGHRA, CDR2 YSYEKL. The trim removed 4 bases at V and 3 bases at J, leaving 7 bases unmatched. CDR3 in DNA: TGCGCCAGCAGCCTAGCTCAGGGGGCCGCTAATGAAAAACTGTTTTTT. Translated: CASSLAQGAANEKLFF.

V and J are TRBV6-5 and TRBJ1-2; TRBD1 aligns across 8 bases. The CDR3 is 14 amino acids. J gave up 4 bases and V 5 bases, and 6 bases lay outside the gene matches. CDR1 is MNHEY, CDR2 SVGAGI, per germline. As DNA, the CDR3 is TGTGCCAGCAGTCAAGGGACAGGCTCCTATGGCTACACCTTC. Amino acids: CASSQGTGSYGYTF.